The source of this T cell receptor beta chain is a study of tumor-infiltrating lymphocytes in primary liver carcinoma. Study results and limitations: Tumor top-250-clone fraction significantly exceeded that of blood (p = 0.039).

This clonotype was observed at least ten times. The antigen is not known. Constant-region priming of about 500 ng total RNA yielded TCR beta cDNA. For TCR beta, libraries were produced by three nested multiplex PCR rounds using slightly modified ARM-PCR. It was with TRBV1-TRBV30 forward primers and a C-beta reverse primer that the first two PCR rounds were run, at approximately 10 cycles each. TCRdb reprocessed the multiplex PCR reads via MiXCR and lists one record per CDR3 protein. This sample has about 54,000 distinct CDR3 sequences, with about 80% found just once. V was trimmed by 5 bases and J by 4 bases, leaving 7 bases between them. This CDR3 contains 12 residues. The germline gives CDR1 SEHNR, CDR2 FQNEAQ (reference sequence). Co-extraction of RNA and DNA was performed on about 20-32 mg of unsorted bulk tissue. Every tumor contributed samples taken at five separate regions. Tumor samples uniformly had over 80% viable tumor cells.

The TCR was taken from a man aged 40-55 years with primary liver carcinoma and hepatitis B virus infection. Sequencing was performed on liver tumor tissue from sampling region 2. Described subset: tumor region T2, inferior pole. This chain joins TRBV7-9 and TRBJ2-3; the D is unclear. CDR3 loop: CASSLLADTQYF. The CDR3 bases are TGTGCCAGCAGCCTCCTAGCAGATACGCAGTATTTT.